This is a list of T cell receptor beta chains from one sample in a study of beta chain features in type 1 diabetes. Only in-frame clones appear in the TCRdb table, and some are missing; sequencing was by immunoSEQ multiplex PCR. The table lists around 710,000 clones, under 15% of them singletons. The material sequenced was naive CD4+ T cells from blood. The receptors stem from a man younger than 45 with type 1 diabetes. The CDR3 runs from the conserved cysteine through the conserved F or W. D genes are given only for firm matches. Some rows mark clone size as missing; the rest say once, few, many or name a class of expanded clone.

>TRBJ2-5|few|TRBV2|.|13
CASSERAGRTQYF
TGTGCCAGCAGTGAACGGGCGGGGAGGACCCAGTACTTC
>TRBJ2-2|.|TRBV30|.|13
CAWSVRRVGELFF
TGTGCCTGGAGTGTACGGAGAGTCGGGGAGCTGTTTTTT
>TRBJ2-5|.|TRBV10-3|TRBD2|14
CAIRSGALQETQYF
TGTGCCATCAGGAGCGGGGCGCTACAAGAGACCCAGTACTTC
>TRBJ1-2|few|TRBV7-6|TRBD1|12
CASSLGDSGMAF
TGTGCCAGCAGCTTGGGGGACAGCGGGATGGCCTTC
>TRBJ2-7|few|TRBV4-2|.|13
CASSQDNLYEQYF
TGTGCCAGCAGCCAAGATAATCTCTACGAGCAGTACTTC
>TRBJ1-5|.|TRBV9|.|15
CASSVGEGGNQPQHF
TGTGCCAGCAGCGTGGGGGAGGGTGGCAATCAGCCCCAGCATTTT
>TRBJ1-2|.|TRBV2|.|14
CASTLEGDYYGYTF
TGTGCCAGCACTCTGGAGGGGGACTACTATGGCTACACCTTC
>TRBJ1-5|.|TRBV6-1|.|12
CASSSNPGPQHF
TGTGCCAGCAGTTCCAACCCCGGGCCCCAGCATTTT
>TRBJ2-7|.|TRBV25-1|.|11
CASQRGAEQYF
TGTGCCAGCCAACGAGGGGCCGAGCAGTACTTC
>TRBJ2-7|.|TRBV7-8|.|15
CASSLAELSSYEQYF
TGTGCCAGCAGCTTAGCGGAACTCTCCTCCTACGAGCAGTACTTC
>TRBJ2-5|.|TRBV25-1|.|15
CASSESLTGGQTQYF
TGTGCCAGCAGTGAATCCTTGACCGGTGGACAGACCCAGTACTTC
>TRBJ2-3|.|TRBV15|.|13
CAGSIAGTDTQYF
TGTGCCGGTTCTATAGCCGGCACAGATACGCAGTATTTT
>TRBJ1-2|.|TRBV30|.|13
CAWSSQGTNGYTF
TGTGCCTGGAGTTCACAAGGGACTAATGGCTACACCTTC
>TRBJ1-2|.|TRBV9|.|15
CASSVDPSLEYGYTF
TGTGCCAGCAGCGTAGATCCCTCCCTGGAGTATGGCTACACCTTC
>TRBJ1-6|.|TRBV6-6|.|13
CASSYWSNSPLHF
TGTGCCAGCAGTTACTGGAGTAATTCACCCCTCCACTTT
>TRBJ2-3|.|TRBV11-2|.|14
CASSFRDDTDTQYF
TGTGCCAGCAGCTTCCGGGACGACACAGATACGCAGTATTTT
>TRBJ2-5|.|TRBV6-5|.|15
CASSYLPGAFETQYF
TGTGCCAGCAGTTACTTACCAGGGGCCTTCGAGACCCAGTACTTC
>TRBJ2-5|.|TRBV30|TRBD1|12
CAWGGQGETQYF
TGTGCCTGGGGGGGACAGGGAGAGACCCAGTACTTC
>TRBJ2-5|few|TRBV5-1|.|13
CASSLDRPSTQYF
TGCGCCAGCAGCTTAGACAGGCCATCGACCCAGTACTTC
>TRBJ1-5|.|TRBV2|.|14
CASIKGEGNQPQHF
TGTGCCAGCATTAAAGGGGAGGGCAATCAGCCCCAGCATTTT
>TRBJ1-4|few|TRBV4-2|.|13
CASSPRAPEKLFF
TGTGCCAGCAGCCCGAGAGCGCCCGAAAAACTGTTTTTT
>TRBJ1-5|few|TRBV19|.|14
CASSIGYSNQPQHF
TGTGCCAGTAGTATCGGGTATAGCAATCAGCCCCAGCATTTT
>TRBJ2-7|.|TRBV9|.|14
CASSVVPGSYEQYF
TGTGCCAGCAGCGTAGTTCCAGGCTCCTACGAGCAGTACTTC
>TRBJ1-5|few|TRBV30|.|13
CAWSVGSNQPQHF
TGTGCCTGGAGTGTGGGTAGCAATCAGCCCCAGCATTTT
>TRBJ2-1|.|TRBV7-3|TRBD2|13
CASSLIMGGEQFF
TGTGCCAGCAGCTTAATTATGGGAGGGGAGCAGTTCTTC
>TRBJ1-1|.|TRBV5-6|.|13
CASSLIEGLEAFF
TGTGCCAGCAGCTTAATTGAGGGTCTTGAAGCTTTCTTT
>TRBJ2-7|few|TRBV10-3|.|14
CAISEQSPSYEQYF
TGTGCCATCAGTGAACAGAGCCCGTCTTACGAGCAGTACTTC
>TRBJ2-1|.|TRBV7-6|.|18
CASSSGRPGIPSFNEQFF
TGTGCCAGCAGCTCCGGGCGGCCGGGAATCCCCTCGTTTAATGAGCAGTTCTTC
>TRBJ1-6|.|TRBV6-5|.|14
CASSYLGYNSPLHF
TGTGCCAGCAGTTACTTAGGGTATAATTCACCCCTCCACTTT
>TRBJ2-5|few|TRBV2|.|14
CASSEPPLGQTQYF
TGTGCCAGCAGTGAACCCCCCCTGGGTCAGACCCAGTACTTC
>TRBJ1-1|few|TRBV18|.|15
CASSPPTAMNTEAFF
TGTGCCAGCTCACCACCGACGGCCATGAACACTGAAGCTTTCTTT
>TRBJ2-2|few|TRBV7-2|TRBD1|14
CASSLGQGRGELFF
TGTGCCAGCAGCTTAGGACAGGGTCGAGGGGAGCTGTTTTTT
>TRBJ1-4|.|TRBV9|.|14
CASSSRDNNEKLFF
TGTGCCAGCAGCTCGCGGGACAACAATGAAAAACTGTTTTTT
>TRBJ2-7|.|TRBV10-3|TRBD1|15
CAISDPTGAPNEQYF
TGTGCCATCAGTGACCCGACAGGGGCACCCAACGAGCAGTACTTC
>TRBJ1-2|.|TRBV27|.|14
CSSSRGAANYGYTF
TGTTCCAGCAGCCGTGGGGCAGCTAACTATGGCTACACCTTC
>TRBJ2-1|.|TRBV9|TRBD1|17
CASSPTIGDRGKDEQFF
TGTGCCAGCAGCCCCACCATTGGGGACAGGGGAAAGGATGAGCAGTTCTTC
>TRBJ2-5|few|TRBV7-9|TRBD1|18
CASSLGFPKGQVQETQYF
TGTGCCAGCAGCTTAGGTTTCCCCAAAGGACAGGTCCAAGAGACCCAGTACTTC
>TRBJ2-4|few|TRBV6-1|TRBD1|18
CASSEATGVFLAKNIQYF
TGTGCCAGCAGTGAGGCGACAGGGGTTTTCCTAGCCAAAAACATTCAGTACTTC